The entry that follows covers one T cell receptor beta chain sequence. V shed 5 bases, J shed 8 bases, and the junction held 11 bases outside the gene matches. Germline lookup yields CDR1 KGHSH and CDR2 LQKENI. The CDR3 loop spans 15 amino acids. This entry is derived from a study of blood T cell repertoires in COVID-19. Study as a whole: PBMCs, B-cell-depleted T cells, or T cells were the source of the cDNA or gDNA that made up the material.

Source study methods: Researchers report that nucleated cell counts were estimated from reference gene primer amplification. Generated by immunoSEQ multiplex PCR, the TCRdb table keeps only in-frame clones and is missing some. For V, J and clone size, that table is used; D and trimming come from the DNA. This table has 150,000 to 200,000 clones, 94% appearing once. Seattle's cohort entered during active infection and was followed longitudinally. This sequence originates from a man aged 30 to 39 with COVID-19, enrolled during active disease. The specimen sequenced was peripheral blood. The V and J genes are TRBV18 and TRBJ1-2, with TRBD1 identical over 10 bases. CDR3 protein: CASSEAGQGTVGYTF. The CDR3 DNA reads as TGTGCCAGCTCAGAGGCGGGACAGGGGACGGTAGGCTACACCTTC.